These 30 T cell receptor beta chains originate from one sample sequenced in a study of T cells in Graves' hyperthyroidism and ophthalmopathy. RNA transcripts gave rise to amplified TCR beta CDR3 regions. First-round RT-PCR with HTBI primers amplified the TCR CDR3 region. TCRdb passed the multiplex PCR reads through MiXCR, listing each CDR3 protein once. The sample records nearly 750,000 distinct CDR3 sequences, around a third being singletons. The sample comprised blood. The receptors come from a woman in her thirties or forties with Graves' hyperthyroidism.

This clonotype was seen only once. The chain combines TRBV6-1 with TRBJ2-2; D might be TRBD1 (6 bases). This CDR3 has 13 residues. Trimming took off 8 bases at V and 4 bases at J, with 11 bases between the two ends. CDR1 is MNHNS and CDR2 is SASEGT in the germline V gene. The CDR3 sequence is CASQHRATGELFF. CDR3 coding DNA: TGTGCCAGCCAACACAGGGCCACCGGGGAGCTGTTTTTT.

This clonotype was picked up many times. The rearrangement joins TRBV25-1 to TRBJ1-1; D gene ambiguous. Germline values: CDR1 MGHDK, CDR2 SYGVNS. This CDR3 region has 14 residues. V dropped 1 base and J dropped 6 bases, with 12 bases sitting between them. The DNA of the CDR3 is TGTGCCAGCAGTGAATCGGGAGGGAAATCTGAAGCTTTCTTT. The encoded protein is CASSESGGKSEAFF.

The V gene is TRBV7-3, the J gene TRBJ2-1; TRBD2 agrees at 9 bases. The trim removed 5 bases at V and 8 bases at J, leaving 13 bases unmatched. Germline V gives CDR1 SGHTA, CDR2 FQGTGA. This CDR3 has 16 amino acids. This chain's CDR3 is CASSLRLSGGFDEQFF. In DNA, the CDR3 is TGTGCCAGCAGCCTTCGACTAAGCGGGGGGTTCGATGAGCAGTTCTTC.

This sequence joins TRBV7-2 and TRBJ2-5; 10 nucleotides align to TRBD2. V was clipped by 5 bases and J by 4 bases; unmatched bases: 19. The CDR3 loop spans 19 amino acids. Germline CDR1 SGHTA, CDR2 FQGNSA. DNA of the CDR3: TGTGCCAGCAGCCATATCCGGCTAGCGGGAGTTGGATTGGGAGAGACCCAGTACTTC. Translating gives CASSHIRLAGVGLGETQYF.

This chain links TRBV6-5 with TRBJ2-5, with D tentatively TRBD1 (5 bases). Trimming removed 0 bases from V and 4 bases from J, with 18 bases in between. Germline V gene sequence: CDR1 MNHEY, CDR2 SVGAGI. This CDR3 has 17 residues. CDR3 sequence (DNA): TGTGCCAGCAGTTACTCGACTTTCCGGCAGGGCCGAGAGACCCAGTACTTC. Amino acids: CASSYSTFRQGRETQYF.

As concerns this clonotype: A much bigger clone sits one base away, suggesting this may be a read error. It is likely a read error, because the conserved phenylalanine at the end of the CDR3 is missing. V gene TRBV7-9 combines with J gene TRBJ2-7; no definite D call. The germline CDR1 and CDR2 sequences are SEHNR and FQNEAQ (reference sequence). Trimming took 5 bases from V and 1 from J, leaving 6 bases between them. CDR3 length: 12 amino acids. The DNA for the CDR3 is TGTGCCAGCAGCCGCATTTCCTACGAGCAGTACCTC. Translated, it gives CASSRISYEQYL.

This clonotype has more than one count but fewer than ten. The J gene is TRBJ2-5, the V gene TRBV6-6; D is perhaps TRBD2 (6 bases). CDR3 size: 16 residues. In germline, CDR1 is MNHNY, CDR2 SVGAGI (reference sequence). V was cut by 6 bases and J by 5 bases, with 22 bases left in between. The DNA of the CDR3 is TGTGCCAGCAGAGCCGCCGGGACTTCCCACCCCGAGACCCAGTACTTC. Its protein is CASRAAGTSHPETQYF.

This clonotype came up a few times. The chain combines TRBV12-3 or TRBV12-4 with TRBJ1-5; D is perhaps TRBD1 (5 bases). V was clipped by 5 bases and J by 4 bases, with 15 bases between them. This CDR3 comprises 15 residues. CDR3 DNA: TGTGCCAGCAGTCCTGCAGGGAGGAGTAATCAGCCCCAGCATTTT. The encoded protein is CASSPAGRSNQPQHF.

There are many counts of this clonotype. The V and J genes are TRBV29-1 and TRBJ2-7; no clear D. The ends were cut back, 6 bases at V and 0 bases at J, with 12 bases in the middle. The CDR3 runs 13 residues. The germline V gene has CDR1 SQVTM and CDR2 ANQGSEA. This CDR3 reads CSVKSTDSYEQYF. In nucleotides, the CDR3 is TGCAGCGTAAAGAGTACGGACTCCTACGAGCAGTACTTC.

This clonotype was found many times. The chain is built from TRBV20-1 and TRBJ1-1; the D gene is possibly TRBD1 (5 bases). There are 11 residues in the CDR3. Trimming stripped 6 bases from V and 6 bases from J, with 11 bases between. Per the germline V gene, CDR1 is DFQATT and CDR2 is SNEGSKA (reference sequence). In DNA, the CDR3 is TGCAGTGCCATAGAAGGGGCTGAAGCTTTCTTT. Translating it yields CSAIEGAEAFF.

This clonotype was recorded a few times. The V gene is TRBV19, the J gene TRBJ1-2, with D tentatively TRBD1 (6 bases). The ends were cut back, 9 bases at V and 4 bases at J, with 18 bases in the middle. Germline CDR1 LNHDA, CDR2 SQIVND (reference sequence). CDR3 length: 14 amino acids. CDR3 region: CASLDSQSVYGYTF. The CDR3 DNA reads TGTGCCAGCCTGGACAGCCAGTCCGTCTATGGCTACACCTTC.

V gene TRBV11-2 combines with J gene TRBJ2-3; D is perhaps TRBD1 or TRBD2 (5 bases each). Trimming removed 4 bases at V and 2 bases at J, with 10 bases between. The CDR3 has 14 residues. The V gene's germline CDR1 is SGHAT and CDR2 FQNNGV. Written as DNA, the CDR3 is TGTGCCAGCAGCTGGGGGAAAAACACAGATACGCAGTATTTT. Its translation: CASSWGKNTDTQYF.

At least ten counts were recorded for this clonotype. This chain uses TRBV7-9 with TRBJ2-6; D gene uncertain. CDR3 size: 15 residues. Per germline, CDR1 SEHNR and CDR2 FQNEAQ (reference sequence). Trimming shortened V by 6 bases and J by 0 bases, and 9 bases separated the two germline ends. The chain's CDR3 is CASREMGSGANVLTF. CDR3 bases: TGTGCCAGCAGGGAGATGGGCTCTGGGGCCAACGTCCTGACTTTC.

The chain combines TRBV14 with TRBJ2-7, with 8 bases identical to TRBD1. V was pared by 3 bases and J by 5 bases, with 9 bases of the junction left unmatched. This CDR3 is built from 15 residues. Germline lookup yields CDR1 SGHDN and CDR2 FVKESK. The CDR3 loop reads CASSHDGQGRNEQYF. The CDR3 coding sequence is TGTGCCAGCAGCCACGACGGACAGGGAAGGAACGAGCAGTACTTC.

CDR3 residues: CASSITGLASYNEQFF. Written as DNA, the CDR3 is TGTGCCAGTAGTATTACGGGACTAGCTTCTTACAATGAGCAGTTCTTC. The genes are TRBV19 and TRBJ2-7, with 9 bases lining up with TRBD2. The closer fit of TRBJ2-1 to the DNA end suggests the J call may be wrong. The CDR3 contains 16 residues. CDR1 is LNHDA, CDR2 SQIVND, per germline (reference sequence).

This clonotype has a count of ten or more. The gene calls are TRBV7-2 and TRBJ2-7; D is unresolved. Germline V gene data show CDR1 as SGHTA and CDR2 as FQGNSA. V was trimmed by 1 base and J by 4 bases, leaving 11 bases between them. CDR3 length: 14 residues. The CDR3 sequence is CASSLESRTYEQYF. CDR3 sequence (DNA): TGTGCCAGCAGCTTAGAAAGTCGGACGTACGAGCAGTACTTC.

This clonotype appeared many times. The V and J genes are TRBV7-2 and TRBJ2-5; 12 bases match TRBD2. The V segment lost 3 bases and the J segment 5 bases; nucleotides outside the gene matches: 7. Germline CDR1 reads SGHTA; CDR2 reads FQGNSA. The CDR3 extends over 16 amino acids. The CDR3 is CASSLTSGRGGETQYF. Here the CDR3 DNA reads TGTGCCAGCAGCTTGACTAGCGGGAGAGGTGGGGAGACCCAGTACTTC.

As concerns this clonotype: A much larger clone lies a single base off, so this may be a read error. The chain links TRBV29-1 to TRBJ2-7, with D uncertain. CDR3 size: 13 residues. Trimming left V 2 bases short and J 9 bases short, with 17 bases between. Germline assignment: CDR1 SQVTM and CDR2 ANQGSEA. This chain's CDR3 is CSVEQGEALGQYF. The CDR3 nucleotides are TGCAGCGTTGAACAAGGAGAGGCCCTCGGGCAGTACTTC.

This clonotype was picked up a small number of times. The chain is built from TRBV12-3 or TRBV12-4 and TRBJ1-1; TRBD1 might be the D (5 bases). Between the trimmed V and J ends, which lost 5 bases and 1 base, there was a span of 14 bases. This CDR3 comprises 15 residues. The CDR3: CASSLSGVGNTEAFF. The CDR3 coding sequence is TGTGCCAGCAGTCTGTCGGGGGTCGGGAACACTGAAGCTTTCTTT.

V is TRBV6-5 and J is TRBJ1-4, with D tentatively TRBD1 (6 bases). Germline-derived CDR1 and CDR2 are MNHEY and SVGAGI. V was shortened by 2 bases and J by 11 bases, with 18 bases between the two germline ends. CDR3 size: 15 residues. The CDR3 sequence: CASSYLTLGQSKLFF. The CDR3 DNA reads TGTGCCAGCAGTTACCTAACACTAGGACAGTCCAAACTGTTTTTT.

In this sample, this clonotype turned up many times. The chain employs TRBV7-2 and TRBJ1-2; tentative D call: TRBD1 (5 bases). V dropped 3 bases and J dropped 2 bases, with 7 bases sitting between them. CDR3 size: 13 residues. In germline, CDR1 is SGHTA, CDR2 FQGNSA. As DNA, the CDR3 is TGTGCCAGCAGCTTCAGGGAAAACTATGGCTACACCTTC. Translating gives CASSFRENYGYTF.

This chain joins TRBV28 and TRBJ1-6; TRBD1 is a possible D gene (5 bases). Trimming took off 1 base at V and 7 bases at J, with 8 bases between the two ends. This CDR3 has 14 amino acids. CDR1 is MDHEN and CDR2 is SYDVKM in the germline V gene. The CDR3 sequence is CASSLLKGNSPLHF. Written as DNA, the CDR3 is TGTGCCAGCAGTTTATTGAAGGGGAATTCACCCCTCCACTTT.

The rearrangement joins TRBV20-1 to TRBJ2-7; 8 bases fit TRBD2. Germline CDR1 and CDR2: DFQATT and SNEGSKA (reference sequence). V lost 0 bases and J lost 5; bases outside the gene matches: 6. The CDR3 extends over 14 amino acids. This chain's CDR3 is CSARETAGADEQYF. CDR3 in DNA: TGCAGTGCTAGAGAAACAGCGGGGGCGGACGAGCAGTACTTC.

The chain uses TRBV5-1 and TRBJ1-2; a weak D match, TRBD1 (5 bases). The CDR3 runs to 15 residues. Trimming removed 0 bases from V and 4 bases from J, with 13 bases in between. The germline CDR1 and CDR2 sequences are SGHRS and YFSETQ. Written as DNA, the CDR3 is TGCGCCAGCAGCTTGGCCGAGGGGTCGGGCTATGGCTACACCTTC. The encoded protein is CASSLAEGSGYGYTF.

CDR3 bases: TGTGCCATCAGTGAGTCTCGGTACTATGGCTACACCTTC. It codes for CAISESRYYGYTF. The rearrangement links TRBV10-3 to TRBJ1-2; D gene ambiguous. Germline lookup yields CDR1 ENHRY and CDR2 SYGVKD. Between the trimmed V and J ends, which lost 0 bases and 3 bases, there was a span of 5 bases. This CDR3 has 13 residues.

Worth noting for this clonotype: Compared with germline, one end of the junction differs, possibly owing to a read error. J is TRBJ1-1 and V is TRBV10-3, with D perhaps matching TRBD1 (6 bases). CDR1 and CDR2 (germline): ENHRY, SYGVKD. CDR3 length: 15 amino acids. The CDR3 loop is CAISASDGGPSEAFF. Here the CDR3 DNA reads TGTGCCATCAGTGCCTCTGACGGGGGGCCGAGTGAAGCCTTCTTT.

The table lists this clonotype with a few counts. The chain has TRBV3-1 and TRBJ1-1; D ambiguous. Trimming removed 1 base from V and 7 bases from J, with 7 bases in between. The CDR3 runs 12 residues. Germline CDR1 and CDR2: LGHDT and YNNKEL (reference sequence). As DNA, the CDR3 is TGTGCCAGCAGCCAAGGGATAAGTGAAGCTTTCTTT. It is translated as CASSQGISEAFF.

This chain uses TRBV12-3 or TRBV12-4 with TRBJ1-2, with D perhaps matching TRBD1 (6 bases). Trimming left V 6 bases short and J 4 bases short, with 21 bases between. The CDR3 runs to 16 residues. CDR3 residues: CASSQNPDPGAYGYTF. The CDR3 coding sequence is TGTGCCAGCAGCCAAAACCCCGACCCAGGGGCCTATGGCTACACCTTC.

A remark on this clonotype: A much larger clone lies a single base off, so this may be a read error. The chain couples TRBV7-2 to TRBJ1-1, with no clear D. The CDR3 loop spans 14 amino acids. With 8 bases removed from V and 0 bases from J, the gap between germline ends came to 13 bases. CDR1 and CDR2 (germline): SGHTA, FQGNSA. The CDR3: CASFMAALNTEAFF. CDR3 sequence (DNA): TGTGCCAGCTTTATGGCAGCCCTGAACACTGAAGCTTTCTTT.

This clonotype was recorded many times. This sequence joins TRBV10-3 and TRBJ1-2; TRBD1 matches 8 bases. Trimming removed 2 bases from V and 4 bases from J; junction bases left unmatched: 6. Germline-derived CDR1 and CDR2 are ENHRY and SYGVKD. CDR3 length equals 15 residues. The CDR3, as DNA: TGTGCCATCAGTGAGACGTCAGGGGGCCCCTATGGCTACACCTTC. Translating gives CAISETSGGPYGYTF.